This T cell receptor (beta chain) was documented in a study of blood T cell repertoires in COVID-19. This CDR3 is built from 15 residues. V shed 6 bases, J shed 3 bases, and the junction held 9 bases outside the gene matches. Germline loops: CDR1 MNHEY, CDR2 SVGAGI. Some clones are missing from TCRdb's copy, which holds only in-frame ones; the method was immunoSEQ multiplex PCR. The data hold about 180,000 clones, with roughly 85% observed a single time. This clone was picked up a small number of times. The sequencing input was PBMCs or T cells enriched from blood (not recorded which). This sequence originates from a woman between 18 and 29 years old who had recovered from COVID-19. The chain has TRBV6-5 and TRBJ2-3; the match to TRBD2 covers 7 bases. CDR3 coding DNA: TGTGCCAGCAGGAGGACTAGTTTTTCGACAGATACGCAGTATTTT. Translating gives CASRRTSFSTDTQYF.